This is a list of T cell receptor beta chains from one sample in a study of T-cell reconstitution after alpha-beta-depleted transplantation in children. TCRdb ran MiXCR on the PCR reads and lists one entry per CDR3 protein. The table lists some 600,000 distinct CDR3 sequences, approximately 15% of them singletons, with 1.1% in the top ten. The material sequenced was PBMCs from the stem cell graft donor, taken from the stem cell graft. All receptors come from a human donor who donated a stem cell graft to a child with acute myeloid leukemia. Each CDR3 is given with its conserved first and last residue. D genes are given only for firm matches. Clone size is given for some rows only: seen once, a few or many times, or a class if the clone is expanded.

size,J,V,D,DNA,CDR3
many,TRBJ1-2,TRBV20-1,.,TGCAGTGCTAGAGGCAGCTATAACTATGGCTACACCTTC,CSARGSYNYGYTF
.,TRBJ2-7,TRBV13,.,TGTGCCACCACGGACTCACTCTACGAGCAGTACTTC,CATTDSLYEQYF
many,TRBJ2-7,TRBV5-1,.,TGCGCCAGCAGCTGGGACAACTTAAGCGAATACTTC,CASSWDNLSEYF
few,TRBJ1-1,TRBV18,.,TGTGCCAGCTCACCACCGGCTAAGTCGCAAACTGAAGCTTTCTTT,CASSPPAKSQTEAFF
few,TRBJ1-5,TRBV6-2/TRBV6-3,.,TGTGCCAGCAGTTACTCCGGGACGGCTCTTTATAGCAATCAGCCCCAGCATTTT,CASSYSGTALYSNQPQHF
.,TRBJ2-7,TRBV24-1,.,TGTGCCACCAGTCCCGGAGGGAACTACGAGCAGTACTTC,CATSPGGNYEQYF
many,TRBJ2-1,TRBV7-2,TRBD2,TGTGCCAGCAGCTCGAGCCCTAGCGGACCTTACAATGAGCAGTTCTTC,CASSSSPSGPYNEQFF
many,TRBJ2-1,TRBV5-1,TRBD2,TGCGCCAGCAGCTTCTCGACTAGCTCCGATGAGCAGTTCTTC,CASSFSTSSDEQFF
many,TRBJ1-2,TRBV29-1,.,TGCAGCGTTGACGGGGGCACAATAGTCTATGGCTACACCTTC,CSVDGGTIVYGYTF
many,TRBJ1-1,TRBV20-1,.,TGCGGCTCTATGACAATGAACACTGAAGCTTTCTTT,CGSMTMNTEAFF